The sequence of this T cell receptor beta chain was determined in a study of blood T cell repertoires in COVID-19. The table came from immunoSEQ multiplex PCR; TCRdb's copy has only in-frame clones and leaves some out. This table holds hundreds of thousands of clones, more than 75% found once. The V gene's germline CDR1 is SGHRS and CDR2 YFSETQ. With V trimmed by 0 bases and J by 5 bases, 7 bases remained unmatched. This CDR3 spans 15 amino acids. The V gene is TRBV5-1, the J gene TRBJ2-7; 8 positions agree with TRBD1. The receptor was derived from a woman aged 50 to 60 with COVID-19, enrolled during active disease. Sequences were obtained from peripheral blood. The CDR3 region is CASSLARDRFDEQYF. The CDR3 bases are TGCGCCAGCAGCTTGGCCCGGGACAGGTTCGACGAGCAGTACTTC.